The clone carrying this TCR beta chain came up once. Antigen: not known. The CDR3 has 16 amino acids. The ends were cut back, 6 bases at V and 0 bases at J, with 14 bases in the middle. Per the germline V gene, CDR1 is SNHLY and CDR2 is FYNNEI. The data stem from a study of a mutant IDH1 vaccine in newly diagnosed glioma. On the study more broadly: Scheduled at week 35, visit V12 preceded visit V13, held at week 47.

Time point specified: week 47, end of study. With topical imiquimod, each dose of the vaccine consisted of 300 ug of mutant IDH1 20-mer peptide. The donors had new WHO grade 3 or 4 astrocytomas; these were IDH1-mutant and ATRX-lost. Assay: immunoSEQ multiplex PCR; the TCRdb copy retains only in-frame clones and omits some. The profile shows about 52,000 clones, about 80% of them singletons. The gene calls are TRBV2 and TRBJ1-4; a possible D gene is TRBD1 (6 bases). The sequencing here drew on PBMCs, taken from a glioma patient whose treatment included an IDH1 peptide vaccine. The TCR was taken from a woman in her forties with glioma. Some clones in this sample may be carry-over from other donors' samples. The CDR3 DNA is TGTGCCAGCAGAACCGGGACACCTACAACTAATGAAAAACTGTTTTTT. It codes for CASRTGTPTTNEKLFF.